Below are 32 T cell receptor beta chains sequenced from a single sample in a study of T-cell memory formation after mild COVID-19. TCRdb re-analysed the 5' RACE reads in MiXCR, keeping a single row per CDR3 protein. The sample consists of approximately 150,000 distinct CDR3 sequences, over 15% of them appearing once. What was sequenced was PBMCs or a T cell subset sorted from them (not recorded which). All receptors come from an adult woman who had mild COVID-19 (a few samples of this study predate the infection). Cell type and time point are not known.

V gene TRBV24-1 combines with J gene TRBJ2-1, with TRBD1 matching over 8 bases. The CDR3 is 16 residues long. The germline gives CDR1 KGHDR, CDR2 SFDVKD. J gave up 4 bases and V 3 bases, and 7 bases lay outside the gene matches. The CDR3: CATSDPDRGSYNEQFF. CDR3 DNA: TGTGCCACCAGTGATCCTGACAGGGGATCGTACAATGAGCAGTTCTTC.

The chain has TRBV20-1 and TRBJ2-5; D possibly corresponds to TRBD1 (6 bases). Trimming shortened V by 0 bases and J by 2 bases, and 13 bases separated the two germline ends. Per germline, CDR1 DFQATT and CDR2 SNEGSKA (reference sequence). The CDR3 loop spans 15 amino acids. The CDR3 coding sequence is TGCAGTGCTAGAGATTGGGGGCGGATACAAGAGACCCAGTACTTC. It codes for CSARDWGRIQETQYF.

This rearrangement joins TRBV5-6 to TRBJ2-5, with TRBD1 as a possible D gene (5 bases). CDR3 length equals 13 residues. Trimming removed 4 bases at V and 0 bases at J, with 7 bases between. Germline CDR1 SGHDT, CDR2 YYEEEE. The CDR3 coding sequence is TGTGCCAGCAGCACGGACAACCAAGAGACCCAGTACTTC. This encodes CASSTDNQETQYF.

V is TRBV12-3 or TRBV12-4 and J is TRBJ2-7, with D possibly TRBD2 on 6 matching bases. Trimming pared 2 bases from V and 4 bases from J, leaving 12 bases between. This CDR3 region has 14 residues. The DNA for the CDR3 is TGTGCCAGCAGTTTAATCCAGGGAGGTTACGAGCAGTACTTC. Translating it yields CASSLIQGGYEQYF.

This clonotype turned up a few times. CDR3 protein: CASKTQGANTEAFF. The CDR3 nucleotides are TGCGCCAGCAAGACCCAGGGGGCGAACACTGAAGCTTTCTTT. V and J are TRBV5-1 and TRBJ1-1; 8 nucleotides match TRBD1. The CDR3 runs to 14 residues. Germline CDR1 is SGHRS and CDR2 is YFSETQ. The J segment lost 1 base and the V segment lost 6 bases, leaving 5 bases of the junction unmatched.

The chain uses TRBV7-9 and TRBJ2-7; 9 positions match TRBD1. After removal of 3 bases from V and 6 bases from J, the junction contained 12 bases not matched to a gene. The CDR3 runs 16 residues. Per germline, CDR1 SEHNR and CDR2 FQNEAQ (reference sequence). DNA for the CDR3: TGTGCCAGCAGCTTGCCCCGAGGGACAGGGCAGGTCGAGCAGTACTTC. It translates to CASSLPRGTGQVEQYF.

This clonotype was found many times. This chain links TRBV5-1 with TRBJ1-5, with D perhaps matching TRBD1 (5 bases). With 4 bases removed from V and 9 bases from J, the gap between germline ends came to 17 bases. The CDR3 contains 14 residues. From germline, CDR1 is SGHRS and CDR2 YFSETQ. The CDR3 spells CASSADMSGGPQHF. CDR3 in DNA: TGCGCCAGCAGCGCTGACATGAGTGGGGGGCCCCAGCATTTT.

The chain recombines TRBV4-1 with TRBJ1-1, with 8 positions matching TRBD1. The germline gives CDR1 MGHRA, CDR2 YSYEKL. V gave up 4 bases and J gave up 2 bases; unmatched junction bases: 12. This CDR3 is built from 17 residues. The CDR3 here is CASSPRTGKSGNTEAFF. The CDR3 DNA sequence: TGCGCCAGCAGCCCCCGGACAGGGAAGAGCGGTAACACTGAAGCTTTCTTT.

This clonotype was detected only a few times. This chain links TRBV4-2 with TRBJ2-1, with 7 bases identical to TRBD2. With V trimmed by 4 bases and J by 0 bases, 3 bases remained unmatched. Per germline, CDR1 LGHNA and CDR2 YNFKEQ. The CDR3 is made up of 15 amino acids. The CDR3 bases are TGTGCCAGCAGCCCCGGGGGGTCCTCCTACAATGAGCAGTTCTTC. Translation gives CASSPGGSSYNEQFF.

In this sample, this clonotype turned up many times. The rearrangement links TRBV20-1 to TRBJ2-7; 9 bases fit TRBD2. This CDR3 has 14 residues. The V gene end was trimmed by 1 base and the J gene end by 6 bases; junction bases not matched to a gene: 7. The germline CDR1 and CDR2 sequences are DFQATT and SNEGSKA (reference sequence). The CDR3 here is CSARAGTSLSEQYF. The CDR3 bases are TGCAGTGCTAGAGCCGGGACTAGCCTCTCCGAGCAGTACTTC.

This clonotype showed up just a few times. The rearrangement links TRBV29-1 to TRBJ2-1; D gene uncertain. Per germline, CDR1 SQVTM and CDR2 ANQGSEA. The CDR3 consists of 12 residues. Trimming took 4 bases from V and 5 from J, leaving 9 bases between them. In DNA, the CDR3 is TGCAGCGTTGGTAGATCCGACAATGAGCAGTTCTTC. Amino acid sequence: CSVGRSDNEQFF.

This chain connects TRBV6-4 to TRBJ2-7; D possibly uses TRBD1 or TRBD2 (5 bases each). The CDR3 consists of 19 residues. Germline assignment: CDR1 MRHNA and CDR2 SNTAGT. Trimming cost V 4 bases and J 2 bases, with 27 bases left between them. The CDR3 is CASSVGEDSHPRVPYEQYF. CDR3 bases: TGTGCCAGCAGTGTCGGGGAAGACAGTCACCCTAGGGTACCCTACGAGCAGTACTTC.

This clonotype was observed a handful of times. This chain joins TRBV18 and TRBJ2-6; 11 nucleotides match TRBD1. V was pared by 1 base and J by 4 bases, with 12 bases of the junction left unmatched. This CDR3 comprises 20 residues. Looked up from germline, CDR1 is KGHSH and CDR2 is LQKENI. The CDR3 DNA is TGTGCCAGCTCACCACGGGATCGGACAGGGGGCTTCGCCGGGGCCAACGTCCTGACTTTC. Translation: CASSPRDRTGGFAGANVLTF.

This clonotype was detected ten times or more. The chain couples TRBV9 to TRBJ1-1; D is unclear. The V and J ends lost 3 bases and 1 base respectively, with 13 bases between them. Germline CDR1 SGDLS, CDR2 YYNGEE. This CDR3 has 15 residues. In DNA form, the CDR3 reads TGTGCCAGCAGCGCCCTTCAAAGGGCGAACACTGAAGCTTTCTTT. Translated, it gives CASSALQRANTEAFF.

The chain recombines TRBV5-1 with TRBJ1-2; D possibly corresponds to TRBD1 (6 bases). The CDR3 covers 15 residues. Per the germline V gene, CDR1 is SGHRS and CDR2 is YFSETQ. The V and J ends lost 0 bases and 6 bases respectively, with 15 bases between them. In nucleotides, the CDR3 is TGCGCCAGCAGCTTGGCCGAGGGGTACAGGGATGGCTACACCTTC. Translating gives CASSLAEGYRDGYTF.

The genes are TRBV3-1 and TRBJ2-1; D perhaps matches TRBD2 (6 bases). The CDR3 totals 16 residues. V gave up 0 bases and J gave up 1 base, with 10 bases separating them. Germline values: CDR1 LGHDT, CDR2 YNNKEL (reference sequence). As DNA, the CDR3 is TGTGCCAGCAGCCAAGAGGCACTAGCATCCTACAATGAGCAGTTCTTC. Translated, it gives CASSQEALASYNEQFF.

This clonotype was observed a few times. The chain carries TRBV4-3 and TRBJ2-2; D is perhaps TRBD1 (6 bases). The germline V gene encodes CDR1 LGHNA and CDR2 YSLEER. V was clipped by 2 bases and J by 4 bases, with 11 bases between them. The CDR3 consists of 15 residues. Written as DNA, the CDR3 is TGCGCCAGCAGCCAATGGACAGACAGCACCGGGGAGCTGTTTTTT. Translation: CASSQWTDSTGELFF.

V is TRBV5-1 and J is TRBJ2-7; no clear D. The length of the CDR3 is 14 residues. Germline CDR1 SGHRS, CDR2 YFSETQ. V lost 0 bases to trimming and J lost 4 bases, with 11 bases between them. As DNA, the CDR3 is TGCGCCAGCAGCTTGGTCCCCGGGCGGTACGAGCAGTACTTC. Translation gives CASSLVPGRYEQYF.

This clonotype was counted ten times or more. The chain has TRBV24-1 and TRBJ2-3, with D unclear. The CDR3 covers 11 residues. Germline CDR1 reads KGHDR; CDR2 reads SFDVKD. The ends were cut back, 6 bases at V and 2 bases at J, with 2 bases in the middle. The CDR3 DNA reads as TGTGCCACCAGTACCACAGATACGCAGTATTTT. It encodes CATSTTDTQYF.

The chain has TRBV6-6 and TRBJ1-1; possibly TRBD1 for D (5 bases). Germline lookup yields CDR1 MNHNY and CDR2 SVGAGI (reference sequence). The CDR3 contains 15 residues. Trimming took off 2 bases at V and 4 bases at J, with 14 bases between the two ends. CDR3 sequence: CASSYGGKGITEAFF. The DNA of the CDR3 is TGTGCCAGCAGTTACGGGGGGAAGGGGATCACTGAAGCTTTCTTT.

This chain uses TRBV3-1 with TRBJ2-4; D is unresolved. Germline-derived CDR1 and CDR2 are LGHDT and YNNKEL (reference sequence). This CDR3 spans 12 amino acids. With 8 bases removed from V and 3 bases from J, the gap between germline ends came to 8 bases. The CDR3 sequence is CASGPDKNIQYF. The DNA for the CDR3 is TGTGCCAGCGGACCCGACAAAAACATTCAGTACTTC.

This clonotype showed up just a few times. The CDR3 bases are TGTGCCAGCAGCCTCAGGCTTGGGAGTAATGAGCAGTTCTTC. This codes for CASSLRLGSNEQFF. The chain employs TRBV6-5 and TRBJ2-1; weak D call: TRBD2 (5 bases). V was cut by 6 bases and J by 7 bases, with 16 bases left in between. This CDR3 comprises 14 residues. Germline CDR1 and CDR2: MNHEY and SVGAGI.

This clonotype occurred a few times. The J gene is TRBJ2-3, the V gene TRBV29-1; TRBD2 matches at 8 bases. This CDR3 has 15 residues. The ends lost 7 bases at V and 2 bases at J; junction bases unmatched: 11. Germline-derived CDR1 and CDR2 are SQVTM and ANQGSEA. As DNA, the CDR3 is TGCAGCGGTACTAGCGGCCTCCGATACACAGATACGCAGTATTTT. Encoded protein: CSGTSGLRYTDTQYF.

The chain joins TRBV6-5 to TRBJ1-2, with D maybe TRBD1 (6 bases). Trimming shortened V by 5 bases and J by 2 bases, and 9 bases separated the two germline ends. This CDR3 is built from 13 residues. CDR1 and CDR2 from the germline V gene are MNHEY and SVGAGI. The CDR3 bases are TGTGCCAGCAGTAGACAGGTCAACTATGGCTACACCTTC. Its protein is CASSRQVNYGYTF.

A few counts support this clonotype. The rearrangement joins TRBV7-9 to TRBJ1-3; possible D gene TRBD1, 6 bases. The V and J ends lost 5 bases and 0 bases respectively, with 14 bases between them. Germline V lookup: CDR1 SEHNR, CDR2 FQNEAQ (reference sequence). The CDR3 is 16 residues long. As DNA, the CDR3 is TGTGCCAGCAGCACCGGACAGCCGAACTCTGGAAACACCATATATTTT. Translation gives CASSTGQPNSGNTIYF.

The chain links TRBV30 to TRBJ1-6, with 8 bases aligning to TRBD1. Germline loops: CDR1 GTSNPN, CDR2 SVGIG (reference sequence). The CDR3 contains 16 residues. With V trimmed by 4 bases and J by 3 bases, 8 bases remained unmatched. CDR3: CAWTATGGVYNSPLHF. The DNA of the CDR3 is TGTGCCTGGACCGCAACAGGGGGTGTCTATAATTCACCCCTCCACTTT.

The chain combines TRBV7-2 with TRBJ2-1; a weak D match, TRBD1 (5 bases). Trimming stripped 8 bases from V and 4 bases from J, with 9 bases between. The germline V gene has CDR1 SGHTA and CDR2 FQGNSA. This CDR3 is 12 amino acids long. CDR3 residues: CASWGRYNEQFF. The CDR3 bases are TGTGCCAGCTGGGGCAGATACAATGAGCAGTTCTTC.

This clonotype was detected only a few times. The J gene is TRBJ1-2, the V gene TRBV6-6; 8 positions agree with TRBD1. V shed 4 bases and J 2 bases; nucleotides not matched to a gene: 3. Germline CDR1 is MNHNY and CDR2 is SVGAGI (reference sequence). The CDR3 length is 14 residues. The CDR3 nucleotides read TGTGCCAGCAGTTCCCGGGACAGGAACTATGGCTACACCTTC. Translation: CASSSRDRNYGYTF.

The sample holds a few counts of this clonotype. The CDR3 region has the DNA TGTGCCAGCAGCTTAGAATTCTATGGCTACACCTTC. This gives the protein CASSLEFYGYTF. The rearrangement uses TRBV7-2 and TRBJ1-2; no firm D call. This CDR3 is 12 amino acids long. V lost 1 base, J lost 4 bases, and 4 bases lay in between. Germline V CDR1 and CDR2: SGHTA, FQGNSA.

This clonotype was detected only a few times. The chain joins TRBV4-1 to TRBJ2-3, with 8 positions matching TRBD2. With 4 bases clipped from V and 0 bases from J, the junction kept 12 bases outside the gene matches. Germline lookup yields CDR1 MGHRA and CDR2 YSYEKL. CDR3 length: 18 amino acids. CDR3 bases: TGCGCCAGCAGCCCCCAAAAATCCGGGACTAGTAGCACAGATACGCAGTATTTT. Translating gives CASSPQKSGTSSTDTQYF.

This clonotype was counted a few times. CDR3: CASRGYNEQFF. DNA of the CDR3: TGTGCCAGCCGCGGGTACAATGAGCAGTTCTTC. The V and J genes are TRBV7-2 and TRBJ2-1, with a weak D call TRBD2 (5 bases). V dropped 8 bases and J dropped 4 bases, with 6 bases sitting between them. CDR1 SGHTA and CDR2 FQGNSA come from the germline V gene. This CDR3 comprises 11 residues.

The rearrangement links TRBV9 to TRBJ1-2, with no clear D. With 0 bases removed from V and 4 bases from J, the gap between germline ends came to 10 bases. Germline V lookup: CDR1 SGDLS, CDR2 YYNGEE. The CDR3 has 14 residues. The CDR3 bases are TGTGCCAGCAGCGTAGAATCCCGGGGCTATGGCTACACCTTC. It specifies CASSVESRGYGYTF.